This T cell receptor beta chain was profiled in a study of T cell repertoires in cytomegalovirus infection. MiXCR was run by TCRdb on the reads, yielding one entry per CDR3 protein. The table shows 400,000 or so distinct CDR3 sequences, with about 33% occurring only once. The CDR3 is 12 amino acids. Per the germline V gene, CDR1 is MDHEN and CDR2 is SYDVKM. Trimming stripped 8 bases from V and 5 bases from J, with 12 bases between. This clonotype was seen a few times. Sequencing used PBMCs. This sequence originates from a human donor in good health (CMV status not recorded). Some clones in this sample may be carry-over from other donors' samples. The J gene is TRBJ2-5, the V gene TRBV28; D perhaps matches TRBD1 (5 bases). CDR3 protein: CASLGHRETQYF. CDR3 coding DNA: TGTGCCAGCCTCGGACACCGGGAGACCCAGTACTTC.